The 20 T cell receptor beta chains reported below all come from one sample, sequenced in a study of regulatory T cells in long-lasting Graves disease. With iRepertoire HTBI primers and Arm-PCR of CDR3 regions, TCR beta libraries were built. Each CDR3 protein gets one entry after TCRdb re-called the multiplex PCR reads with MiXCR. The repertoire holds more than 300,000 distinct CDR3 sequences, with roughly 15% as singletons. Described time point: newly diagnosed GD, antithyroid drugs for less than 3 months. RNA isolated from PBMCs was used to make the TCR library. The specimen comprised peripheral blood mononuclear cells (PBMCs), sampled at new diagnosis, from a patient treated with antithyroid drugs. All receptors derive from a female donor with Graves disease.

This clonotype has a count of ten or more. CDR3 residues: CASSSRTVGGNTIYF. The CDR3 bases are TGTGCCAGCAGTTCTAGGACAGTAGGAGGAAACACCATATATTTT. This chain joins TRBV12-3 or TRBV12-4 and TRBJ1-3, with D possibly TRBD1 on 6 matching bases. The CDR3 sequence is 15 residues long. Between the trimmed V and J ends, which lost 4 bases and 4 bases, there was a span of 14 bases.

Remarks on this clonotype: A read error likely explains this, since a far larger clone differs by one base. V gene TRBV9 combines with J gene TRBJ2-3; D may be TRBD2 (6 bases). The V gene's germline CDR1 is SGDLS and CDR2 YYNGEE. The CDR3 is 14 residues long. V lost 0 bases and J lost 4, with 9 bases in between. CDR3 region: CASSVAGAADTQYF. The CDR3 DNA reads TGTGCCAGCAGCGTAGCGGGAGCCGCAGATACGCAGTATTTT. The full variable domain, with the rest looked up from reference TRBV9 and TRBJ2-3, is DSGVTQTPKHLITATGQRVTLRCSPRSGDLSVYWYQQSLDQGLQFLIQYYNGEERAKGNILERFSAQQFPDLHSELNLSSLELGDSALYFCASSVAGAADTQYFGPGTRLTVL.

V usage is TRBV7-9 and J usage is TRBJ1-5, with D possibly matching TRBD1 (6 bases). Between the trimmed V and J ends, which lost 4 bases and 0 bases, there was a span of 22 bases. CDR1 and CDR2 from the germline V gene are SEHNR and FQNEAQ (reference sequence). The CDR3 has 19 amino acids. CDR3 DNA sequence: TGTGCCAGCAGCTCCTGGACAGCCCCATTAACTTATAGCAATCAGCCCCAGCATTTT. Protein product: CASSSWTAPLTYSNQPQHF.

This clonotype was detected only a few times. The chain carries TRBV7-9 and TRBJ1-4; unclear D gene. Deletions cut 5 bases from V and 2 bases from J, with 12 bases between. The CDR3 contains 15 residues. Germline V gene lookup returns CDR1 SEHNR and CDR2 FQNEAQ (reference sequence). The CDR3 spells CASSGTGGTNEKLFF. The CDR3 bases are TGTGCCAGCAGCGGCACGGGAGGGACTAATGAAAAACTGTTTTTT. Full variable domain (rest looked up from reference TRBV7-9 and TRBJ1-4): DTGVSQNPRHKITKRGQNVTFRCDPISEHNRLYWYRQTLGQGPEFLTYFQNEAQLEKSRLLSDRFSAERPKGSFSTLEIQRTEQGDSAMYLCASSGTGGTNEKLFFGSGTQLSVL.

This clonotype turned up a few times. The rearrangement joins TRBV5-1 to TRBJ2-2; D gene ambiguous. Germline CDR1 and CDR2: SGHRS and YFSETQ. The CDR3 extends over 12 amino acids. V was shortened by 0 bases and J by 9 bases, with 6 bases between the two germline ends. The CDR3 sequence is CASSLGPRELFF. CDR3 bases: TGCGCCAGCAGCTTGGGCCCCCGGGAGCTGTTTTTT. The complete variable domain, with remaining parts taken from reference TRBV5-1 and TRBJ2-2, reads KAGVTQTPRYLIKTRGQQVTLSCSPISGHRSVSWYQQTPGQGLQFLFEYFSETQRNKGNFPGRFSGRQFSNSRSEMNVSTLELGDSALYLCASSLGPRELFFGEGSRLTVL.

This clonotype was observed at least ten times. CDR3 coding DNA: TGTGCCAGCAGCGTAGGAGCAGGGGGCAAGAACTATGGCTACACCTTC. It is translated as CASSVGAGGKNYGYTF. The chain combines TRBV9 with TRBJ1-2; 8 nucleotides line up with TRBD1. The CDR3 has 16 residues. V was clipped by 0 bases and J by 2 bases; unmatched bases: 6. Germline V gives CDR1 SGDLS, CDR2 YYNGEE.

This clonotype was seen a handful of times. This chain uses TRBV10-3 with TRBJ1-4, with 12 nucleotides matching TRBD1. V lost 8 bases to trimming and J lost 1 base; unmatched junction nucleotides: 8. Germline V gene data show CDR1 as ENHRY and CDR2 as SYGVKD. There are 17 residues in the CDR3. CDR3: CAISGTGGLVTNEKLFF. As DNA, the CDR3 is TGTGCCATCTCCGGGACAGGGGGCTTGGTAACTAATGAAAAACTGTTTTTT.

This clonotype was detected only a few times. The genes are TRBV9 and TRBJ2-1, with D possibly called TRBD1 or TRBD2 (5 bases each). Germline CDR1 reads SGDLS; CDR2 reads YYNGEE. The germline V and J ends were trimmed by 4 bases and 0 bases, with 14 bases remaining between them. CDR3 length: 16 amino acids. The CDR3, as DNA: TGTGCCAGCAGCCGGGGACCGACGAGCTCCTACAATGAGCAGTTCTTC. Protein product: CASSRGPTSSYNEQFF.

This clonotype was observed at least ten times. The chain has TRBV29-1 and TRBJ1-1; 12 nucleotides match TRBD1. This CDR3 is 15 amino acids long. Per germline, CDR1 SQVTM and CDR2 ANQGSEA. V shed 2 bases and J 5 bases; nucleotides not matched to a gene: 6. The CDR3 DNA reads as TGCAGCGTTGAACTGGGGACAGGGGGCTGGACTGAAGCTTTCTTT. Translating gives CSVELGTGGWTEAFF. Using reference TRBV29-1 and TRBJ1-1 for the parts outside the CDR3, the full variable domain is SAVISQKPSRDICQRGTSLTIQCQVDSQVTMMFWYRQQPGQSLTLIATANQGSEATYESGFVIDKFPISRPNLTFSTLTVSNMSPEDSSIYLCSVELGTGGWTEAFFGQGTRLTVV.

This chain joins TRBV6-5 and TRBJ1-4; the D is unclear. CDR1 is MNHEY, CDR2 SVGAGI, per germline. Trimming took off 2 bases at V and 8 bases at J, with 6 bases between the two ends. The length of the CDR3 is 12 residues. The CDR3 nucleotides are TGTGCCAGCAGTTACCTTTACGAAAAACTGTTTTTT. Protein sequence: CASSYLYEKLFF.

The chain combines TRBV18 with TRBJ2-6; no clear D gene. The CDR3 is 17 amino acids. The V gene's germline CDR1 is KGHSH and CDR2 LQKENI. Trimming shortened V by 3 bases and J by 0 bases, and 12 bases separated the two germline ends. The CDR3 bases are TGTGCCAGCTCACCTTTCCCGACGACCTCTGGGGCCAACGTCCTGACTTTC. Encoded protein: CASSPFPTTSGANVLTF.

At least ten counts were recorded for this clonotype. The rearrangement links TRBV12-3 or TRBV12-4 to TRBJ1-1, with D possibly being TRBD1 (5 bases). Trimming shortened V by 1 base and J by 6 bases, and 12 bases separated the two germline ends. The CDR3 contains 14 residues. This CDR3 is CASSLDLGVAEAFF. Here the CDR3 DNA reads TGTGCCAGCAGTTTAGATCTGGGGGTGGCTGAAGCTTTCTTT.

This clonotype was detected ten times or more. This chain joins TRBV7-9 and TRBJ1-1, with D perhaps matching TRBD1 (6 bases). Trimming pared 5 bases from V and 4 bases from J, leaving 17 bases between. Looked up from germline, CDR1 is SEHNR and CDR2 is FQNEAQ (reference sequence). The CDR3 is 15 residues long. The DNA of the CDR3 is TGTGCCAGCAGCGTGAACAGGGATTGGATCACTGAAGCTTTCTTT. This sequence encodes CASSVNRDWITEAFF.

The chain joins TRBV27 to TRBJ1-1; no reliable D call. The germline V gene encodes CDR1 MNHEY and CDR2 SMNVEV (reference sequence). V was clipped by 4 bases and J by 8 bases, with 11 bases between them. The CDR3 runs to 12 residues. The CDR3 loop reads CASSSGGVEAFF. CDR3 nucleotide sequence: TGTGCCAGCAGTTCGGGAGGCGTAGAAGCTTTCTTT.

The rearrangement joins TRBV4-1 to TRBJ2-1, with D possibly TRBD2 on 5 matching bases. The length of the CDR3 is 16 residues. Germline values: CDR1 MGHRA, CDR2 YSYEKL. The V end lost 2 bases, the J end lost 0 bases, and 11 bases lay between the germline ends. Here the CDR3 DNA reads TGCGCCAGCAGCCAATTCGGGAAGCACTCCTACAATGAGCAGTTCTTC. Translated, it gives CASSQFGKHSYNEQFF.

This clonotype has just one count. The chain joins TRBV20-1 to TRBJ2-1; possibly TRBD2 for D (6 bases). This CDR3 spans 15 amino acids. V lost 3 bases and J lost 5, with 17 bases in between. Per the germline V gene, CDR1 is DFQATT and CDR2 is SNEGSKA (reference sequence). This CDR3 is CSASSREALHNEQFF. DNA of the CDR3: TGCAGTGCTAGTAGCAGGGAGGCCTTACACAATGAGCAGTTCTTC.

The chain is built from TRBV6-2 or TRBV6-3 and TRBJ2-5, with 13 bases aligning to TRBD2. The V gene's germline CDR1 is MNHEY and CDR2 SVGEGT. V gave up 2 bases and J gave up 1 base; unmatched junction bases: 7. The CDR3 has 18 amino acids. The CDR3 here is CASSYPSGTSGIQETQYF. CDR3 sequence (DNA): TGTGCCAGCAGTTACCCCTCCGGGACTAGCGGGATCCAAGAGACCCAGTACTTC.

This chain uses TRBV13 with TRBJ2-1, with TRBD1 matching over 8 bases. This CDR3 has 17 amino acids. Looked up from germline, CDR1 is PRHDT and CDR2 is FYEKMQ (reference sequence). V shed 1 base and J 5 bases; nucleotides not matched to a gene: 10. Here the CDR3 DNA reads TGTGCCAGCAGCTTAGTAGTGGGGGACAGGAATAACAATGAGCAGTTCTTC. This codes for CASSLVVGDRNNNEQFF.

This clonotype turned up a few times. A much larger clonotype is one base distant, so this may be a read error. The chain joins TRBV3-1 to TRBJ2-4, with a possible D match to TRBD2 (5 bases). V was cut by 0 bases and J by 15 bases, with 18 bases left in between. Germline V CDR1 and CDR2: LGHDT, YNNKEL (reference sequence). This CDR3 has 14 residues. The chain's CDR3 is CASSQDSIRGLRYF. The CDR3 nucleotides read TGTGCCAGCAGCCAAGATTCCATTCGGGGTCTTCGGTACTTC.

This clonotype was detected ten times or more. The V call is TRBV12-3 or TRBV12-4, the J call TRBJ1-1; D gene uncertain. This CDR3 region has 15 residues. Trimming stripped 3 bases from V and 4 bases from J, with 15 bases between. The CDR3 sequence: CASSFGQVGITEAFF. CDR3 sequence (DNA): TGTGCCAGCAGTTTCGGTCAGGTGGGAATCACTGAAGCTTTCTTT.